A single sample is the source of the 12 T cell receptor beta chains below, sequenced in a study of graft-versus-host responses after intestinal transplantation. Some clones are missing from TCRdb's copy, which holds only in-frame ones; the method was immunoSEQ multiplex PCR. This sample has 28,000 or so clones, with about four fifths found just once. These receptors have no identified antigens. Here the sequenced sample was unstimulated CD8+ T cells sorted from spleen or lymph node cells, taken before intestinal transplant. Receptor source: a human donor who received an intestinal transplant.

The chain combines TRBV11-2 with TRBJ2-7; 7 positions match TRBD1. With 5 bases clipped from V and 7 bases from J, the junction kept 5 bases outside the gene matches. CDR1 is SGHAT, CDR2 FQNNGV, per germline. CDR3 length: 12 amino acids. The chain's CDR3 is CASSPGRGEQYF. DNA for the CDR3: TGTGCCAGCAGCCCTGGCAGGGGGGAGCAGTACTTC.

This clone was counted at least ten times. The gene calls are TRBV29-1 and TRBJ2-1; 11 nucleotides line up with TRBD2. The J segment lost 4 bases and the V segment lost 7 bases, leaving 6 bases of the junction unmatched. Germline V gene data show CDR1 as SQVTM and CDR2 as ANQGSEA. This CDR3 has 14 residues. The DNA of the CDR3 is TGCAGCGCCGCGACTAGCGGGGATTACAATGAGCAGTTCTTC. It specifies CSAATSGDYNEQFF.

The CDR3 bases are TGTGCCAGCAGTTTATCGATAAACTTGGCGGGGAAAGTTAACGAGCAGTACTTC. Protein sequence: CASSLSINLAGKVNEQYF. The J gene is TRBJ2-5, the V gene TRBV27, with TRBD2 as a possible D gene (6 bases). The DNA end lines up better with TRBJ2-7; the J call may be wrong. The CDR3 is 18 amino acids. CDR1 and CDR2 (germline): MNHEY, SMNVEV (reference sequence).

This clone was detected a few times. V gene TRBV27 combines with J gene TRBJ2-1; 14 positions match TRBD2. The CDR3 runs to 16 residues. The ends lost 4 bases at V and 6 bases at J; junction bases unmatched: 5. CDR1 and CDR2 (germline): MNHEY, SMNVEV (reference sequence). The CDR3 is CASSSRLAGGVNEQFF. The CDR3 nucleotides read TGTGCCAGCAGTTCCCGACTAGCGGGGGGGGTCAATGAGCAGTTCTTC.

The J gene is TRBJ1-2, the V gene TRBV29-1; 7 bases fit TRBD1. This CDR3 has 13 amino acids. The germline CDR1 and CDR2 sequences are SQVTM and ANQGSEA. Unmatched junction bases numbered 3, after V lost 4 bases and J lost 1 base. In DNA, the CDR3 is TGCAGCGTTGGGCCAGGGGGTAACTATGGCTACACCTTC. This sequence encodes CSVGPGGNYGYTF.

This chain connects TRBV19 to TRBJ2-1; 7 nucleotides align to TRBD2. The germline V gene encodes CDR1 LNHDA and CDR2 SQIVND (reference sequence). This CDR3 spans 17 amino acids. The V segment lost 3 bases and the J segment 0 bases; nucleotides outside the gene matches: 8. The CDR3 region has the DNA TGTGCCAGTAGTATGAAGACTAGCCTAAGCTCCTACAATGAGCAGTTCTTC. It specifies CASSMKTSLSSYNEQFF.

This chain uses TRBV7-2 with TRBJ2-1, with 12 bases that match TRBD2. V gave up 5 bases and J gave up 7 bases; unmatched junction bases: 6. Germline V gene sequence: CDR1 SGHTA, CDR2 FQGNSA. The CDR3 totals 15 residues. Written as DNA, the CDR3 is TGTGCCAGCAGCCCGCTAGCGGGGGGGTGGAATGAGCAGTTCTTC. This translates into CASSPLAGGWNEQFF.

CDR3 bases: TGTGCCTGGAGTATCGGCTCTGGAAACACCATATATTTT. This encodes CAWSIGSGNTIYF. This chain uses TRBV30 with TRBJ1-3; no reliable D call. Germline V gene sequence: CDR1 GTSNPN, CDR2 SVGIG (reference sequence). The CDR3 sequence is 13 residues long. V gave up 2 bases and J gave up 0 bases, with 5 bases separating them.

CDR3 bases: TGCGCCAGCAGCCCGGGACAGGGAGGCCTTGGGGAGCAGTACTTC. Protein sequence: CASSPGQGGLGEQYF. This chain connects TRBV5-1 to TRBJ2-7; TRBD1 matches at 9 bases. Germline values: CDR1 SGHRS, CDR2 YFSETQ. This CDR3 spans 15 amino acids. V dropped 4 bases and J dropped 7; count of bases not matched to a gene: 12.

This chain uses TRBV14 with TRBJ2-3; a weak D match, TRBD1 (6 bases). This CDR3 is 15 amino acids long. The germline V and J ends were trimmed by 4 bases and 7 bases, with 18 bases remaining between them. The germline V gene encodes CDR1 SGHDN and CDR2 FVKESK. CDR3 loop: CASSLGQGSVNTQYF. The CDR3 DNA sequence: TGTGCCAGCAGCCTCGGGCAGGGGTCGGTGAATACGCAGTATTTT.

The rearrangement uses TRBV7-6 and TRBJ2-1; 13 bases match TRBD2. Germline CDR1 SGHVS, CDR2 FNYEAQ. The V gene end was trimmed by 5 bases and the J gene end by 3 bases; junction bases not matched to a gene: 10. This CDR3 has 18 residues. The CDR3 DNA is TGTGCCAGCAGCCCGCGGACTAGCGGGAGCCCGTACTACAATGAGCAGTTCTTC. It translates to CASSPRTSGSPYYNEQFF.

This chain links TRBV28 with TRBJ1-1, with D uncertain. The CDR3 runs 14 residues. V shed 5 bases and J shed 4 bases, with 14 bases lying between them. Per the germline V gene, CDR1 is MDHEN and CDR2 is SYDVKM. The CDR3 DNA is TGTGCCAGCAGTCCCATACTGGTTGGCACTGAAGCTTTCTTT. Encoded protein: CASSPILVGTEAFF. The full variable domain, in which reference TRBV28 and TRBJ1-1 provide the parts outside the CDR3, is DVKVTQSSRYLVKRTGEKVFLECVQDMDHENMFWYRQDPGLGLRLIYFSYDVKMKEKGDIPEGYSVSREKKERFSLILESASTNQTSMYLCASSPILVGTEAFFGQGTRLTVV.